This is a list of T cell receptor beta chains from one sample in a study of OX40 agonist ivuxolimab in advanced cancers. This table comes from immunoSEQ multiplex PCR, and its TCRdb copy is limited to in-frame clones, with some not included. The sample yields 90,000 to 100,000 clones, 80% to 90% seen once. The sequencing used CD4+ or CD8+ T cells sorted from blood, collected in a trial of the OX40 agonist ivuxolimab. The receptors originated from an adult with an advanced solid tumor such as melanoma, head and neck, liver or kidney cancer. Both conserved end residues are part of each CDR3. D genes are given only for firm matches. Clone sizes are given selectively: once, few, many, or a class where the clone is expanded.

v_call: TRBV2; j_call: TRBJ2-2; d_call: TRBD1; clone_size: NA; cdr3_aa: CASSTGGDTGELFF; cdr3_nt: TGTGCCAGCTCGACAGGGGGAGACACCGGGGAGCTGTTTTTT
v_call: TRBV7-2; j_call: TRBJ2-3; d_call: NA; clone_size: NA; cdr3_aa: CASSRVGRADTQYF; cdr3_nt: TGTGCCAGCAGTCGGGTGGGGCGGGCAGATACGCAGTATTTT
v_call: TRBV28; j_call: TRBJ2-7; d_call: TRBD1; clone_size: NA; cdr3_aa: CASQGAGEQYF; cdr3_nt: TGTGCCAGCCAGGGGGCCGGCGAGCAGTACTTC
v_call: TRBV30; j_call: TRBJ1-5; d_call: TRBD1; clone_size: NA; cdr3_aa: CAWSRQGENQPQHF; cdr3_nt: TGTGCCTGGAGCAGACAGGGGGAGAATCAGCCCCAGCATTTT
v_call: TRBV7-2; j_call: TRBJ2-5; d_call: TRBD2; clone_size: NA; cdr3_aa: CASSLALGLADQETQYF; cdr3_nt: TGTGCCAGCAGCTTAGCGCTCGGACTAGCGGACCAAGAGACCCAGTACTTC
v_call: TRBV27; j_call: TRBJ2-1; d_call: TRBD2; clone_size: NA; cdr3_aa: CASYPHPSGSPYNEQFF; cdr3_nt: TGTGCCAGCTATCCCCACCCTAGCGGGAGTCCCTACAATGAGCAGTTCTTC
v_call: TRBV25-1; j_call: TRBJ1-2; d_call: NA; clone_size: NA; cdr3_aa: CASSINYGYTF; cdr3_nt: TGTGCCAGCAGTATTAACTATGGCTACACCTTC
v_call: TRBV5-1; j_call: TRBJ1-1; d_call: NA; clone_size: NA; cdr3_aa: CASSLGSLGRNTEAFF; cdr3_nt: TGCGCCAGCAGCTTGGGGTCTCTGGGGAGGAACACTGAAGCTTTCTTT
v_call: TRBV11-2; j_call: TRBJ2-2; d_call: TRBD2; clone_size: NA; cdr3_aa: CASSSPSGSRTGELFF; cdr3_nt: TGTGCCAGCAGCTCGCCTAGCGGGAGTAGGACCGGGGAGCTGTTTTTT
v_call: TRBV18; j_call: TRBJ2-2; d_call: NA; clone_size: NA; cdr3_aa: CASSQTGGTGELFF; cdr3_nt: TGTGCCAGCTCACAGACAGGAGGAACCGGGGAGCTGTTTTTT
v_call: TRBV7-3; j_call: TRBJ2-5; d_call: NA; clone_size: NA; cdr3_aa: CASSSTGQETQYF; cdr3_nt: TGTGCCAGCAGCTCGACAGGACAAGAGACCCAGTACTTC
v_call: TRBV9; j_call: TRBJ2-1; d_call: NA; clone_size: NA; cdr3_aa: CASSVRDVVGDEQFF; cdr3_nt: TGTGCCAGCAGCGTCCGGGACGTTGTGGGCGATGAGCAGTTCTTC
v_call: TRBV5-1; j_call: TRBJ1-2; d_call: TRBD1; clone_size: once; cdr3_aa: CASSPGTGPFYGYTF; cdr3_nt: TGCGCCAGCAGCCCGGGGACAGGGCCCTTCTATGGCTACACCTTC
v_call: TRBV9; j_call: TRBJ1-1; d_call: NA; clone_size: NA; cdr3_aa: CASSVVPNTEAFF; cdr3_nt: TGTGCCAGCAGCGTAGTCCCGAACACTGAAGCTTTCTTT
v_call: TRBV9; j_call: TRBJ1-1; d_call: TRBD1; clone_size: NA; cdr3_aa: CASSVEGTDQAFF; cdr3_nt: TGTGCCAGCAGCGTAGAAGGGACAGACCAAGCTTTCTTT
v_call: TRBV5-6; j_call: TRBJ1-3; d_call: NA; clone_size: NA; cdr3_aa: CASSFSAFSSGNTIYF; cdr3_nt: TGTGCCAGCAGCTTTTCGGCCTTCAGCTCTGGAAACACCATATATTTT
v_call: TRBV7-3; j_call: TRBJ1-1; d_call: NA; clone_size: few; cdr3_aa: CASSFTSDTEAFF; cdr3_nt: TGTGCCAGCAGCTTTACTTCGGACACTGAAGCTTTCTTT
v_call: TRBV11-2; j_call: TRBJ2-7; d_call: NA; clone_size: NA; cdr3_aa: CASSFGRGRTGPEQYF; cdr3_nt: TGTGCCAGCAGCTTCGGGCGAGGACGTACGGGCCCCGAGCAGTACTTC
v_call: TRBV28; j_call: TRBJ1-1; d_call: TRBD1; clone_size: NA; cdr3_aa: CASRGPGQGNTEAFF; cdr3_nt: TGTGCCAGCAGGGGACCGGGACAGGGGAACACTGAAGCTTTCTTT
v_call: TRBV7-2; j_call: TRBJ1-5; d_call: NA; clone_size: NA; cdr3_aa: CASSLGAANSNQPQHF; cdr3_nt: TGTGCCAGCAGCTTAGGGGCAGCTAATAGCAATCAGCCCCAGCATTTT
v_call: TRBV4-3; j_call: TRBJ1-1; d_call: NA; clone_size: NA; cdr3_aa: CASSQDPSNTEAFF; cdr3_nt: TGCGCCAGCAGCCAAGACCCCTCGAACACTGAAGCTTTCTTT
v_call: TRBV6-4; j_call: TRBJ2-1; d_call: TRBD2; clone_size: NA; cdr3_aa: CASSLLAFNNEQFF; cdr3_nt: TGTGCCAGCAGCCTACTAGCGTTTAACAATGAGCAGTTCTTC
v_call: TRBV25-1; j_call: TRBJ2-5; d_call: TRBD2; clone_size: NA; cdr3_aa: CASSEPPSTSGSGETQYF; cdr3_nt: TGTGCCAGCAGTGAACCCCCCTCTACTAGCGGGAGCGGAGAGACCCAGTACTTC
v_call: TRBV15; j_call: TRBJ1-3; d_call: TRBD1; clone_size: NA; cdr3_aa: CATSDRGRVSSGNTIYF; cdr3_nt: TGTGCCACCAGCGACAGGGGGCGCGTAAGCTCTGGAAACACCATATATTTT
v_call: TRBV5-1; j_call: TRBJ2-1; d_call: TRBD2; clone_size: NA; cdr3_aa: CASSLLAGVKNEQFF; cdr3_nt: TGCGCCAGCAGCTTACTAGCGGGAGTTAAAAATGAGCAGTTCTTC
v_call: TRBV7-6; j_call: TRBJ2-2; d_call: NA; clone_size: NA; cdr3_aa: CASSLTPTANTGELFF; cdr3_nt: TGTGCCAGCAGCTTAACCCCGACTGCGAACACCGGGGAGCTGTTTTTT
v_call: TRBV5-1; j_call: TRBJ1-1; d_call: NA; clone_size: NA; cdr3_aa: CASSPGLRQTDNTEAFF; cdr3_nt: TGCGCCAGCAGCCCGGGGCTTAGACAGACTGATAACACTGAAGCTTTCTTT
v_call: TRBV5-1; j_call: TRBJ2-1; d_call: TRBD2; clone_size: once; cdr3_aa: CASSLGPGGNEQFF; cdr3_nt: TGCGCCAGCAGCTTGGGACCGGGGGGCAATGAGCAGTTCTTC
v_call: TRBV7-9; j_call: TRBJ1-1; d_call: NA; clone_size: once; cdr3_aa: CASSLEGNTEAFF; cdr3_nt: TGTGCCAGCAGCTTAGAGGGGAACACTGAAGCTTTCTTT
v_call: TRBV11-2; j_call: TRBJ2-7; d_call: TRBD2; clone_size: few; cdr3_aa: CASSPSSGSSYEQYF; cdr3_nt: TGTGCCAGCAGCCCCTCTAGCGGGAGCTCCTACGAGCAGTACTTC
v_call: TRBV6-1; j_call: TRBJ2-5; d_call: NA; clone_size: NA; cdr3_aa: CASSEGGAALGVLETQYF; cdr3_nt: TGTGCCAGCAGTGAAGGTGGAGCGGCCCTAGGGGTGTTAGAGACCCAGTACTTC
v_call: TRBV7-8; j_call: TRBJ1-1; d_call: NA; clone_size: NA; cdr3_aa: CASSLYSGSEAFF; cdr3_nt: TGTGCCAGCAGCTTATATTCAGGGTCTGAAGCTTTCTTT
v_call: TRBV11-3; j_call: TRBJ2-1; d_call: NA; clone_size: NA; cdr3_aa: CASSLGPRGSYNEQFF; cdr3_nt: TGTGCCAGCAGCTTAGGCCCCAGGGGCTCCTACAATGAGCAGTTCTTC
v_call: TRBV7-2; j_call: TRBJ2-3; d_call: NA; clone_size: NA; cdr3_aa: CASSLGSTGLTDTQYF; cdr3_nt: TGTGCCAGCAGCTTAGGATCCACAGGGCTAACAGATACGCAGTATTTT
v_call: TRBV29-1; j_call: TRBJ2-1; d_call: NA; clone_size: NA; cdr3_aa: CSVGGTFSDEQFF; cdr3_nt: TGCAGCGTTGGCGGGACCTTTTCCGATGAGCAGTTCTTC
v_call: TRBV11-2; j_call: TRBJ1-5; d_call: TRBD1; clone_size: once; cdr3_aa: CASSLTGTNQPQHF; cdr3_nt: TGTGCCAGCAGCTTGACAGGGACGAATCAGCCCCAGCATTTT
v_call: TRBV28; j_call: TRBJ2-2; d_call: NA; clone_size: NA; cdr3_aa: CACRRGETGELFF; cdr3_nt: TGTGCCTGCCGGAGGGGGGAAACCGGGGAGCTGTTTTTT
v_call: TRBV12-5; j_call: TRBJ2-1; d_call: TRBD2; clone_size: many; cdr3_aa: CASGRGLRELGEQFF; cdr3_nt: TGTGCTAGTGGTCGCGGCTTGCGGGAGCTCGGTGAGCAGTTCTTC
v_call: TRBV4-3; j_call: TRBJ1-2; d_call: TRBD1; clone_size: NA; cdr3_aa: CASSQEAGTGFYGYTF; cdr3_nt: TGCGCCAGCAGCCAAGAGGCCGGGACAGGCTTTTATGGCTACACCTTC